This paragraph reports one T cell receptor beta chain. The data belong to a study of blood T cell repertoires in COVID-19. Turning to the study itself: Samples of COVID-19 (acute and convalescent) were obtained from the United States, Italy and Spain. Sources were T cells, B-cell-depleted T cells, or PBMCs; the material itself was cDNA or gDNA.

This CDR3 region has 15 residues. CDR1 is LNHDA and CDR2 is SQIVND in the germline V gene (reference sequence). J was trimmed by 1 base and V by 6 bases; bases with no gene match: 7. Per the original methods: The authors estimated nucleated cell counts from reference gene primer amplification. Assay: immunoSEQ multiplex PCR; the TCRdb copy retains only in-frame clones and omits some. V and J calls and clone size are as listed in that table; D and trimming were resolved from the DNA. The table has hundreds of thousands of clones, more than 75% seen once. The specimen sequenced was peripheral blood. The TCR comes from a woman aged 55-70 years with COVID-19, enrolled during active disease. The V and J genes are TRBV19 and TRBJ1-1; 8 nucleotides line up with TRBD1. CDR3 nucleotide sequence: TGTGCCAGTAGAATCCAGGGGGCGAAGAACACTGAAGCTTTCTTT. Translating gives CASRIQGAKNTEAFF.